These T cell receptor beta chains were read from a single sample in a study of shared clonotypes between healthy human individuals. Repertoires were generated with immunoSEQ multiplex PCR, while TCRdb's copy carries only in-frame clones and drops some. The sample has fewer than 1 million clones; about 96% are singletons. Specimen: naive CD8+ T cells sorted from blood. The receptors were sampled from a man aged 25-45 years in good health. CDR3s include the opening cysteine and the closing phenylalanine or tryptophan. The D gene is left open where the match is weak. Rows give clone size only sometimes, using once, few, many, or a class for an expanded clone.

TRBJ2-7 | TRBV9 | TRBD2 | once | TGTGCCAGCAGCGTAGGCGGGAGGGAAGACGAGCAGTACTTC | CASSVGGREDEQYF
TRBJ2-2 | TRBV19 | TRBD1 | . | TGTGCCAGTAGTACCTGGACAGGCCGGGGCTACGGGGAGCTGTTTTTT | CASSTWTGRGYGELFF
TRBJ2-3 | TRBV5-1 | . | . | TGCGCCAGCAGCTCACCGCTCACAGGGATAAAATACACAGATACGCAGTATTTT | CASSSPLTGIKYTDTQYF
TRBJ2-1 | TRBV6-5 | TRBD1 | once | TGTGCCAGCAGCGACAGGGGGCGGGATGAGCAGTTCTTC | CASSDRGRDEQFF
TRBJ1-2 | TRBV29-1 | . | . | TGCAGCGTCGAAACGAGGGAAGGCTACACCTTC | CSVETREGYTF
TRBJ2-6 | TRBV5-6 | . | . | TGTGCCAGCAGCTTGGAAATCATCTCTGGGGCCAACGTCCTGACTTTC | CASSLEIISGANVLTF
TRBJ2-7 | TRBV28 | . | . | TGTGCCAGCAGTCTAGTCAGTGTTGCGTGGAATCTCGAGCAGTACTTC | CASSLVSVAWNLEQYF
TRBJ1-2 | TRBV11-2 | TRBD1 | . | TGTGCCAGCAGCCAAATTGGACAGGGGGCTTACTATGGCTACACCTTC | CASSQIGQGAYYGYTF
TRBJ2-1 | TRBV7-6 | . | . | TGTGCCAGCGTGGAGGGGTTAGACAATGAGCAGTTCTTC | CASVEGLDNEQFF
TRBJ2-1 | TRBV7-2 | TRBD2 | . | TGTGCCAGCAGCTTAGGCGGGGGATACAATGAGCAGTTCTTC | CASSLGGGYNEQFF
TRBJ2-1 | TRBV29-1 | . | . | TGCAGCGTTGCGGTCCGGGACTCGGCTAGGGATGAGCAGTTCTTC | CSVAVRDSARDEQFF
TRBJ2-7 | TRBV11-3 | . | . | TGTGCCAGCAGCTTAGGGAGCGGAATTGTCTACGAGCAGTACTTC | CASSLGSGIVYEQYF
TRBJ1-3 | TRBV28 | . | . | TGTGCCAGCAGTCCCGGAAACACCATATATTTT | CASSPGNTIYF
TRBJ1-5 | TRBV4-1 | . | once | TGCGCCAGCAGCAGTACTCCCCACTTTAACCAGCCCCAGCATTTT | CASSSTPHFNQPQHF
TRBJ1-5 | TRBV7-9 | . | . | TGTGCCAGCAGCTCACCAGCGGACGGAGATCAGCCCCAGCATTTT | CASSSPADGDQPQHF
TRBJ2-1 | TRBV27 | . | . | TGTGCCAGCAGTTTTTCCACCGGGACCCCAAACCATGAGCAGTTCTTC | CASSFSTGTPNHEQFF
TRBJ1-1 | TRBV25-1 | . | . | TGTGCCAGCTCTTATGCGGGGACTGAAGCTTTCTTT | CASSYAGTEAFF
TRBJ2-1 | TRBV4-1 | TRBD2 | . | TGCGCCAGCAGCCAGACGACTAGCGGGAGGGCTGGCGAGCAGTTCTTC | CASSQTTSGRAGEQFF
TRBJ2-7 | TRBV19 | . | . | TGTGCCAGTAGCATGGCGGCAGGGCCCTACGAGCAGTACTTC | CASSMAAGPYEQYF
TRBJ1-5 | TRBV27 | . | . | TGTGCCAGCAGCTTCTTGGGTGGGGATCAGCCCCAGCATTTT | CASSFLGGDQPQHF
TRBJ2-5 | TRBV18 | . | . | TGTGCCAGCTCACCGATGGGCGCTAAAGAGACCCAGTACTTC | CASSPMGAKETQYF
TRBJ2-6 | TRBV7-9 | . | . | TGTGCCAGCAGCCCCCAAGACGGCTCTGGGGCCAACGTCCTGACTTTC | CASSPQDGSGANVLTF
TRBJ2-7 | TRBV27 | . | . | TGTGCCAGCAGTCCCGGACAGAGAACCTACGAGCAGTACTTC | CASSPGQRTYEQYF
TRBJ2-2 | TRBV7-9 | . | . | TGTGCCAGCAGCTTAAGGGGATCCGGGGAGCTGTTTTTT | CASSLRGSGELFF
TRBJ2-7 | TRBV27 | . | . | TGTGCCAGCAGTCCCCAGGGGCGGGACAATGGGTACGAGCAGTACTTC | CASSPQGRDNGYEQYF
TRBJ1-2 | TRBV5-1 | TRBD1 | . | TGCGCCAGCAGCTTGTCACAGGGGCCAAATGGCTACACCTTC | CASSLSQGPNGYTF
TRBJ1-5 | TRBV19 | . | . | TGTGCCAGTATTGGCTGGGACGACAATCAGCCCCAGCATTTT | CASIGWDDNQPQHF
TRBJ2-7 | TRBV27 | . | . | TGTGCCAGCAGTTCCCTCTCCTACGAGCAGTACTTC | CASSSLSYEQYF
TRBJ2-5 | TRBV7-9 | TRBD2 | . | TGTGCCAGCAAACCTAGCGGGAGTAGTGAGACCCAGTACTTC | CASKPSGSSETQYF
TRBJ2-7 | TRBV19 | . | . | TGTGCCAGTAGTCGGTCTCCTCCCCGCGCGAGGCAGTACTTC | CASSRSPPRARQYF
TRBJ2-7 | TRBV27 | TRBD2 | once | TGTGCCAGCAGTTTATCGCGGGGGGAGGCCCCCTACGAGCAGTACTTC | CASSLSRGEAPYEQYF
TRBJ2-7 | TRBV7-9 | . | few | TGTGCCAGCAGCCAACTCAACGATTACGAGCAGTACTTC | CASSQLNDYEQYF
TRBJ2-1 | TRBV7-3 | TRBD2 | . | TGTGCCAGCAGCTCTCATGGGGGGGACAATGAGCAGTTCTTC | CASSSHGGDNEQFF
TRBJ2-5 | TRBV7-9 | TRBD2 | . | TGTGCCAGCCGAACTAGCGGGAGTTCAGAGACCCAGTACTTC | CASRTSGSSETQYF
TRBJ1-1 | TRBV27 | . | once | TGTGCCAGCAGTCCCGTACAGGGACTGAACACTGAAGCTTTCTTT | CASSPVQGLNTEAFF
TRBJ1-1 | TRBV27 | TRBD1 | . | TGTGCCAGCAGCCTCAATCAGGGGGCGGGCGACACTGAAGCTTTCTTT | CASSLNQGAGDTEAFF
TRBJ2-7 | TRBV4-1 | TRBD2 | . | TGCGCCAGCAGCCAAGGGGGTGGACTAGCGGATAGCTCCTACGAGCAGTACTTC | CASSQGGGLADSSYEQYF
TRBJ2-7 | TRBV5-6 | TRBD2 | . | TGTGCCAGCAGCTTGTTTCTAGCGGCCTCCTACGAGCAGTACTTC | CASSLFLAASYEQYF